This entry is about one T cell receptor (beta chain). Its antigen is not yet known. No much larger clone is present one base from it, and per-base qualities are unavailable. The sample belongs to a study of blood T cell repertoires in COVID-19 (dated by TCRdb to 2020 to 2021). In terms of the full investigation: The collaborator samples originated in the United States, Italy and Spain and spanned the acute and convalescent phases of COVID-19. The material from the prospective study consisted of cDNA or gDNA derived from T cells, B-cell-depleted T cells, or PBMCs. Deeply sampled blood TCRbeta repertoires from subjects exposed to, actively infected with, or recovered from COVID-19 were included in the dataset. The repertoires were released in a freely available public database intended as a resource for research on the immune response to SARS-CoV-2. Samples were obtained from the ongoing ImmuneRACE study (first 160 participants) and from over 1,000 subjects provided by 6 global collaborators. Nearly every sample came with metadata listing a de-identified subject ID, COVID-19 status, age in years and sex. Where available, HLA class I and class II types were obtained from metadata supplied by the sample provider rather than from assay-based typing. Results and caveats for the whole study, not just this receptor: The quantity of clinical and demographic metadata differed by source and by participant and was supplied without curation.

Participants in the prospective study were aged about 18 to 95 years, lived in under 30 United States geographic areas, and enrolled through a virtual design. Cohort assignment in the prospective study relied on participant-reported clinical history from a screening survey and a study questionnaire. Recovered participants in ImmuneRACE Cohort 3 were defined as having two consecutive negative NP/OP PCR tests, clearance from a healthcare professional, or resolution of symptoms. In the prospective study, whole blood, serum and a nasopharyngeal or oropharyngeal swab were collected from each participant by mobile phlebotomists. Prospective study participants could optionally give additional blood draws and questionnaires over a roughly two-month period. Before DNA extraction, blood samples from the prospective study were shipped at room temperature or frozen. TCRbeta CDR3 regions were amplified from genomic DNA using the immunoSEQ Assay, a bias-controlled multiplex PCR. Processing in the source paper ran as follows. Nucleated cell counts per sample were estimated from amplification of reference gene primers within the assay. To quantify the absolute abundance of each unique TCRbeta CDR3 rearrangement, sequence reads were collapsed and filtered. Productive Simpson clonality was computed per sample as the square root of Simpson's diversity index over productive rearrangements. TCRdb stores this immuneACCESS table with in-frame sequences only. Part of the clones is absent; in the studies checked, under half of the shortfall reflects unresolved V genes, and no reason is known for the rest. V, J and clone size reflect that table, while D and trimming were determined from the DNA. Counted in this sample were fewer than 600,000 clones; more than 75% of them appeared once. In total, the top ten clones hold roughly 1.9% of the sample.

This clonotype was obtained from a woman aged 40 to 50 who had recovered from COVID-19. What was sequenced was PBMCs or T cells enriched from blood (not recorded which).

The CDR3 region has the sequence CASSLGGSSYNEQFF. The DNA reads TGTGCCAGCAGTTTGGGCGGGAGTTCCTACAATGAGCAGTTCTTC. The V and J segments used are TRBV28 and TRBJ2-1, and TRBD2 aligns with 7 junction nucleotides. The CDR3 covers 15 residues, taking in both the cysteine and the phenylalanine. The entry retains the CDR3 DNA only, 45 bases that are in frame from base 1. Based on the germline V gene, the CDR1 and CDR2 sequences are MDHEN and SYDVKM. Trimming removed 3 bases from V and 1 base from J; the gene matches leave 3 bases unexplained.